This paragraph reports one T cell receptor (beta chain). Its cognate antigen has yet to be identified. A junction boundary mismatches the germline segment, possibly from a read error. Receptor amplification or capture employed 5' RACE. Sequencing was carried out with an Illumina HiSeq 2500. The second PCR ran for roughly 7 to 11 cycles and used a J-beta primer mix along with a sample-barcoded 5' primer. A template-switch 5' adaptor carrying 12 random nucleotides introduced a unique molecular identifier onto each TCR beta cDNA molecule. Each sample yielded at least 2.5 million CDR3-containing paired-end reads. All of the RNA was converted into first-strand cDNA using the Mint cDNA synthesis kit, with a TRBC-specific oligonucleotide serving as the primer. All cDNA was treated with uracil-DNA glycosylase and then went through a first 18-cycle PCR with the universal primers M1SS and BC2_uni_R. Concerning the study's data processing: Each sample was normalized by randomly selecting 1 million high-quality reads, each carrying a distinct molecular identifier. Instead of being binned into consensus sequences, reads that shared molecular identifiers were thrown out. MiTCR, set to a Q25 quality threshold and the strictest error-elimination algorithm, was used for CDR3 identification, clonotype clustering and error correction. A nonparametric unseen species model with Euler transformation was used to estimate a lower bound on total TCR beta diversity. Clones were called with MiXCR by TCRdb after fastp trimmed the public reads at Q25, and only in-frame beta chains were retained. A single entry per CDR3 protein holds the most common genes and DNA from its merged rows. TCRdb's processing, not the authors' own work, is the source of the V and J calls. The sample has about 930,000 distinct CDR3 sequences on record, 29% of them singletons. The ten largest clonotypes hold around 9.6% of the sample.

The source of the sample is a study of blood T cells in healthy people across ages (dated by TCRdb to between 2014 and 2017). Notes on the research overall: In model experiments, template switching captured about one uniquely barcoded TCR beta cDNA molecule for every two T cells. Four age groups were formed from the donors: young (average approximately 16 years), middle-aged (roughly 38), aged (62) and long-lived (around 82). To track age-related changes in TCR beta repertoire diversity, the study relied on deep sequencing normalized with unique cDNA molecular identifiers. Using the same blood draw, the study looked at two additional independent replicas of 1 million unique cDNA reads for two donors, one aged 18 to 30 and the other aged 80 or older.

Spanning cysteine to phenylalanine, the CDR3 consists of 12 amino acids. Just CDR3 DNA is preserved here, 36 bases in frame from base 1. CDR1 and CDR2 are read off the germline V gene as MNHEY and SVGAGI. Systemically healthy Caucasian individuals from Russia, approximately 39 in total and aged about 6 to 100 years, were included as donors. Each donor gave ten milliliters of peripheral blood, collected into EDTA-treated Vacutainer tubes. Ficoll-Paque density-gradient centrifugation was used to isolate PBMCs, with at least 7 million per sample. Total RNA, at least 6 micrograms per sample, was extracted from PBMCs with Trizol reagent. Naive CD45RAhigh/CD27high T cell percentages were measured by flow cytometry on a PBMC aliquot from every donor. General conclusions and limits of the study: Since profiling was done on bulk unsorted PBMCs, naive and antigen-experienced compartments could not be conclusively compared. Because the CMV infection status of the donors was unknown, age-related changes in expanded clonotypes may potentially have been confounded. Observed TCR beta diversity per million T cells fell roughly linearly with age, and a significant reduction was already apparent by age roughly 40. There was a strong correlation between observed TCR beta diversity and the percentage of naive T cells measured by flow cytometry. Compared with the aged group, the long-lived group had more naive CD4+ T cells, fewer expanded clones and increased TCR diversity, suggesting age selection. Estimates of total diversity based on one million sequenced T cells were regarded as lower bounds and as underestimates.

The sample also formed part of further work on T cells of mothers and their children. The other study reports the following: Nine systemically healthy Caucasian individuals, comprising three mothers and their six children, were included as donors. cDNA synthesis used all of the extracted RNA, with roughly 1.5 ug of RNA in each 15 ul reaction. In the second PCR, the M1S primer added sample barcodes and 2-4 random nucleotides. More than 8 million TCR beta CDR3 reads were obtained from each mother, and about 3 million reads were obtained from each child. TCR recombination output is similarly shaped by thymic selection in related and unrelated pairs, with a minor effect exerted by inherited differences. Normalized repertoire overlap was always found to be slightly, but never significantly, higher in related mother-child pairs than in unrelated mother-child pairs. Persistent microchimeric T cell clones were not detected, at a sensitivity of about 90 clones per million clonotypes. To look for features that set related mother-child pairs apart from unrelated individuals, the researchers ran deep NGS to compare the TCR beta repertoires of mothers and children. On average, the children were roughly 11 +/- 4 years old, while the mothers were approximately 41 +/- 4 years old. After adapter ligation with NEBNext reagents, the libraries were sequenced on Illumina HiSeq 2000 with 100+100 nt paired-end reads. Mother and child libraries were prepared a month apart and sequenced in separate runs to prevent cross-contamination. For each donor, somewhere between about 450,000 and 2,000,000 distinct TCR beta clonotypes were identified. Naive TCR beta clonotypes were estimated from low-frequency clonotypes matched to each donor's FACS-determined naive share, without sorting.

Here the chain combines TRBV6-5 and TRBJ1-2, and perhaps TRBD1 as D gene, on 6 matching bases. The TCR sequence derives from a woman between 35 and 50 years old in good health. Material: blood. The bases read TGTGTCAGCAGTCAACAGGGTTATGGCTACACCTTC. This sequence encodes CVSSQQGYGYTF.